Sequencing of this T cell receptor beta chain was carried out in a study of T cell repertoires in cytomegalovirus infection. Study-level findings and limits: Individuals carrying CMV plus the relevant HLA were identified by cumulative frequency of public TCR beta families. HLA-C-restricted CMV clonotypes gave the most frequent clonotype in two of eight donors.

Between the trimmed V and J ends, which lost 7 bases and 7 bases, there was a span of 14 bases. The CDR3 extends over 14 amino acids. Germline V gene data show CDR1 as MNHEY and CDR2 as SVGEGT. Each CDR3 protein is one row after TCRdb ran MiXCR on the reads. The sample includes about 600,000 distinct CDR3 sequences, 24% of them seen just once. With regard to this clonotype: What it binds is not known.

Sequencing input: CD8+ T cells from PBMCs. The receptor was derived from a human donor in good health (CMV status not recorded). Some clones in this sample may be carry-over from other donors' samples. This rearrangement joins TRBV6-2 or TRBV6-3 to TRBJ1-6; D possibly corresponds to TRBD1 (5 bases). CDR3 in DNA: TGTGCCAGCAACACCGACGGGGGAAATTCACCCCTCCACTTT. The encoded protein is CASNTDGGNSPLHF.